The 11 T cell receptor beta chains reported below all come from one sample, sequenced in a study of regulatory T cells in long-lasting Graves disease (dated by TCRdb to the early 2020s). The label giving this sample's time point can be read as: newly diagnosed GD, antithyroid drugs for less than 3 months. RNA was extracted from PBMCs in TRIzol for both TCR sequencing and RNA sequencing. Library construction relied on multiplex PCR. TCRdb names Illumina HiSeq 4000 as the instrument used. CDR3 regions were amplified by Arm-PCR with iRepertoire HTBI primers to construct TCR beta libraries. TCRdb reworked the public reads: Q25 trimming with fastp, MiXCR clone assembly, productive beta chains retained. Rows with one shared CDR3 protein collapse into an entry with the most common genes and DNA. The sample table lists some 320,000 distinct CDR3 sequences, 15% to 20% of them with a count of one. Around 36% of the sample is taken by the ten largest.

The sample consisted of peripheral blood mononuclear cells (PBMCs), taken at new diagnosis, from a patient treated with antithyroid drugs. The receptors were gathered from a female donor with Graves disease.

The V and J genes are TRBV9 and TRBJ2-1; D possibly corresponds to TRBD2 (5 bases). Trimming cost V 3 bases and J 6 bases, with 16 bases left between them. CDR1 SGDLS and CDR2 YYNGEE come from the germline V gene. This CDR3 region has 15 residues. The CDR3 is CASSGPGQRANEQFF. Here the CDR3 DNA reads TGTGCCAGCAGCGGACCGGGCCAGAGGGCCAATGAGCAGTTCTTC.

This clonotype was observed many times. The rearrangement uses TRBV6-1 and TRBJ1-5, with a tentative D call TRBD1 (5 bases). V shed 6 bases and J shed 11 bases, with 20 bases lying between them. CDR1 and CDR2 (germline): MNHNS, SASEGT. This CDR3 is 14 amino acids long. CDR3 sequence reads: CASSLGPTQYAQHF. The CDR3 DNA is TGTGCCAGCAGCCTGGGACCGACCCAATATGCCCAGCATTTT.

This clonotype was seen ten or more times. The junction differs from germline at one of its ends, possibly a read error. In DNA, the CDR3 is TGTGCCAGCAGCCCCGGTCCAGTCGTCGGGACCTACGAGCAGTACTTC. This encodes CASSPGPVVGTYEQYF. The chain has TRBV5-1 and TRBJ2-7; tentative D call: TRBD2 (5 bases). The CDR3 has 16 residues. The germline V gene encodes CDR1 SGHRS and CDR2 YFSETQ. Drawing the rest from reference TRBV5-1 and TRBJ2-7, the complete variable domain is KAGVTQTPRYLIKTRGQQVTLSCSPISGHRSVSWYQQTPGQGLQFLFEYFSETQRNKGNFPGRFSGRQFSNSRSEMNVSTLELGDSALYLCASSPGPVVGTYEQYFGPGTRLTVT.

Note on this clonotype: A read error may produce the germline difference seen at one junction end. This rearrangement joins TRBV18 to TRBJ2-7, with 12 bases aligning to TRBD2. Germline V gives CDR1 KGHSH, CDR2 LQKENI. This CDR3 has 18 residues. The CDR3 nucleotides read TGTGCCAGCTCACCCCAGATTCGACTAGCGGGAGTGAACTACGGGCAGTACTTC. Translated, it gives CASSPQIRLAGVNYGQYF.

This clonotype was recorded at least ten times. V usage is TRBV11-2 and J usage is TRBJ2-5; 7 bases align to TRBD1. V gave up 0 bases and J gave up 5 bases; unmatched junction bases: 3. The CDR3 has 14 amino acids. Germline loops: CDR1 SGHAT, CDR2 FQNNGV. CDR3 loop: CASSLEQGRETQYF. For the CDR3, the DNA is TGTGCCAGCAGCTTAGAACAGGGGCGGGAGACCCAGTACTTC.

The chain carries TRBV5-1 and TRBJ1-4, with 10 bases fitting TRBD1. V shed 7 bases, J shed 3 bases, and the junction held 12 bases outside the gene matches. Germline V lookup: CDR1 SGHRS, CDR2 YFSETQ. The CDR3 is made up of 17 amino acids. CDR3 in amino acids: CASSLRDRGLPNEKLFF. The CDR3 DNA reads TGCGCCAGCTCTCTCCGGGACAGGGGCCTCCCTAATGAAAAACTGTTTTTT. Supplemented by reference TRBV5-1 and TRBJ1-4, the full variable domain reads KAGVTQTPRYLIKTRGQQVTLSCSPISGHRSVSWYQQTPGQGLQFLFEYFSETQRNKGNFPGRFSGRQFSNSRSEMNVSTLELGDSALYLCASSLRDRGLPNEKLFFGSGTQLSVL.

This clonotype was observed many times. The chain uses TRBV12-5 and TRBJ1-1, with 12 positions matching TRBD1. Germline assignment: CDR1 LGHNT and CDR2 FRNRAP. V shed 5 bases, J shed 2 bases, and the junction held 9 bases outside the gene matches. The CDR3 runs to 17 residues. The CDR3 nucleotides are TGTGCTAGTGGTACCCTCCCGGGACAGGGGGCAAACACTGAAGCTTTCTTT. Residues: CASGTLPGQGANTEAFF.

This clonotype was counted ten times or more. The chain couples TRBV30 to TRBJ2-7; the match to TRBD1 covers 7 bases. The CDR3 spans 12 residues. Germline trimming cut 4 bases from V and 5 bases from J; bases unmatched to any gene: 5. Germline CDR1 and CDR2: GTSNPN and SVGIG (reference sequence). CDR3 loop: CAWKQGLHEQYF. CDR3 DNA sequence: TGTGCCTGGAAACAGGGGTTGCACGAGCAGTACTTC.

At least ten counts were recorded for this clonotype. The rearrangement uses TRBV19 and TRBJ2-7; no clear D gene. Trimming left V 4 bases short and J 2 bases short, with 6 bases between. The CDR3 runs 12 residues. The germline V gene encodes CDR1 LNHDA and CDR2 SQIVND (reference sequence). CDR3 amino acids: CASSTGTYEQYF. The CDR3 DNA reads as TGTGCCAGTAGTACAGGTACCTACGAGCAGTACTTC.

This clonotype was seen at least ten times. The chain recombines TRBV12-3 or TRBV12-4 with TRBJ2-3; D might be TRBD1 (6 bases). There are 11 residues in the CDR3. Trimming removed 4 bases from V and 10 bases from J, with 9 bases in between. This CDR3 is CASSSRTAQYF. The DNA of the CDR3 is TGTGCCAGCAGTTCTCGGACAGCGCAGTATTTT.

The chain combines TRBV20-1 with TRBJ2-7, with 9 bases lining up with TRBD2. Trimming cost V 1 base and J 5 bases; bases outside gene matches: 3. Per the germline V gene, CDR1 is DFQATT and CDR2 is SNEGSKA (reference sequence). The CDR3 loop spans 13 amino acids. The CDR3: CSARGGRAHEQYF. DNA of the CDR3: TGCAGTGCTAGAGGCGGGAGGGCACACGAGCAGTACTTC.